This T cell receptor beta chain originates from a study of cytomegalovirus exposure and HLA in healthy donors. PCR employed 60 Vbeta and 13 Jbeta primers. Method: immunoSEQ multiplex PCR; TCRdb's copy keeps in-frame clones and lacks some. The table has 110,000 to 150,000 clones, over 55% seen once. The CDR3 is made up of 15 amino acids. In germline, CDR1 is MNHEY, CDR2 SVGAGI. Trimming removed 5 bases from V and 4 bases from J, with 15 bases in between. The sequence was obtained from a man aged 35 to 55 in good health and CMV-seronegative. This rearrangement joins TRBV6-5 to TRBJ1-3, with TRBD1 as a possible D gene (5 bases). Input material: PBMCs. The CDR3 spells CASSLTSDSGNTIYF. CDR3 in DNA: TGTGCCAGCAGTCTGACCTCTGACAGCGGAAACACCATATATTTT.